There are a few counts of the clone carrying this T cell receptor beta chain. This CDR3 is also generated by other DNA sequences in the sample. This specimen comes from a study of shared clonotypes between healthy human individuals. V lost 5 bases and J 1 base, leaving 5 bases between the germline ends. The CDR3 contains 11 residues. Germline V CDR1 and CDR2: DFQATT, SNEGSKA (reference sequence). TCRdb's table, derived via immunoSEQ multiplex PCR, lists solely in-frame clones and lacks some. Here the sample spans about 1 million clones, roughly 75% being singletons. The healthy adult donors were HIV-negative and reported no recent acute infections or vaccinations.

The chain links TRBV20-1 to TRBJ1-1; D is unresolved. Sequences were obtained from memory CD4+ T cells sorted from blood. Subset described: CD45RA-negative fraction. The clonotype was recovered from a man between 18 and 35 years old in good health. The CDR3 coding sequence is TGCAGTGCTCCAGAGAACACTGAAGCTTTCTTT. Its protein is CSAPENTEAFF.